The source of this T cell receptor beta chain is a study of patients and donors after allogeneic stem cell transplantation. TCRdb passed the RT-PCR reads through MiXCR, listing each CDR3 protein once. The table records over 400,000 distinct CDR3 sequences, 16% of them present only once. Germline CDR1 SNHLY, CDR2 FYNNEI. V was clipped by 4 bases and J by 1 base, with 4 bases between them. CDR3 size: 12 residues. V gene TRBV2 combines with J gene TRBJ1-1; D is ambiguous. Input material: blood, either unsorted or a sorted T cell fraction (not recorded which). This sequence was found in a human donor who was either an allogeneic HSCT recipient or a stem cell or donor lymphocyte infusion donor (not recorded which). It is not recorded whose cells these are; they may come from a transplant donor. The CDR3 spells CASSAPNTEAFF. CDR3 coding DNA: TGTGCCAGCAGTGCGCCGAACACTGAAGCTTTCTTT.